This TCR beta chain was captured in a study of blood T cell repertoires in COVID-19. On the study more broadly: Material from acute and convalescent COVID-19 was sourced from the United States, Italy and Spain. PBMCs, B-cell-depleted T cells, or T cells were the source of the cDNA or gDNA that made up the material.

As processed by the authors: Reference gene primer amplification in the assay estimated nucleated cell counts. Sequencing was performed with immunoSEQ multiplex PCR; in TCRdb, only in-frame clones are kept and a portion is missing. V, J and clone size are those of that table, while D and trimming were read from the DNA. The sample lists 25,000 to 35,000 clones; about 90% were seen once. The trim removed 10 bases at V and 4 bases at J, leaving 12 bases unmatched. Germline CDR1 MDHEN, CDR2 SYDVKM. The CDR3 totals 15 residues. The chain couples TRBV28 to TRBJ2-3; TRBD2 aligns across 9 bases. Sequenced input: peripheral blood. The TCR sequence derives from a man aged 45-65 years with active COVID-19. CDR3 nucleotide sequence: TGTGCCACCGCAGTAGCGGGGGTTAAGTCAGATACGCAGTATTTT. This codes for CATAVAGVKSDTQYF.